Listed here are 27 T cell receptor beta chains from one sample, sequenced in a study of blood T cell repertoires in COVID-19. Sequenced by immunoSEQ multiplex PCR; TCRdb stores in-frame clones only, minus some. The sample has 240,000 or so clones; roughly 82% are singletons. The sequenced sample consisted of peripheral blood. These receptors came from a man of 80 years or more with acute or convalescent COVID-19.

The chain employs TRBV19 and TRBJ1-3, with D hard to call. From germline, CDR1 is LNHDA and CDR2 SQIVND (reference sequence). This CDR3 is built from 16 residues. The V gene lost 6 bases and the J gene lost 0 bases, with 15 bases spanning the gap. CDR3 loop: CASSLTAFRSGNTIYF. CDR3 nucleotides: TGTGCCAGTAGCCTGACTGCCTTCCGCTCTGGAAACACCATATATTTT.

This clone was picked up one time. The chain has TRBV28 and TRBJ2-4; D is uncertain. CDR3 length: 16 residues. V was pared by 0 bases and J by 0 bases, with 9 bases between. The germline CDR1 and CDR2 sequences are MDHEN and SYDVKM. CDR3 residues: CASSLWRRLAKNIQYF. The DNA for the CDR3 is TGTGCCAGCAGTTTATGGCGGAGATTAGCCAAAAACATTCAGTACTTC.

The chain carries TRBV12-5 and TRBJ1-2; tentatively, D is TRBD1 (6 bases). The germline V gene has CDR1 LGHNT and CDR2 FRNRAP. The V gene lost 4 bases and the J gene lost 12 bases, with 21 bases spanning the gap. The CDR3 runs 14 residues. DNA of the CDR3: TGTGCTAGTGGTTCGGGACACCTCTCCTATTATGACACCTTC. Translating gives CASGSGHLSYYDTF.

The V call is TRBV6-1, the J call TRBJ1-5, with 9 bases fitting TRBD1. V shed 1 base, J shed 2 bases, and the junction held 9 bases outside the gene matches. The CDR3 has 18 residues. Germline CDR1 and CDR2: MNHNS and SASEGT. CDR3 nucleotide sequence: TGTGCCAGCAGTGAAGTAAGGGACAGGGCTACGGGCAATCAGCCCCAGCATTTT. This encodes CASSEVRDRATGNQPQHF.

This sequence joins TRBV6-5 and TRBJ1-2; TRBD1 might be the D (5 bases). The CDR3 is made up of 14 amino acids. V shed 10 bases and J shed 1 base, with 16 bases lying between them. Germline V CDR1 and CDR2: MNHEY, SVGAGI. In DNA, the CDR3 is TGTGCCACCCACGGGGGGGTTAATAACTATGGCTACACCTTC. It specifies CATHGGVNNYGYTF.

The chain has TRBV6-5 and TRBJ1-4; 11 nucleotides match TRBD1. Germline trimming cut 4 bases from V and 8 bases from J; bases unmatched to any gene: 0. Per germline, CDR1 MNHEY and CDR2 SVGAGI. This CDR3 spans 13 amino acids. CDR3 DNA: TGTGCCAGCAGTTGGACAGGGGGCGAAAAACTGTTTTTT. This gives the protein CASSWTGGEKLFF.

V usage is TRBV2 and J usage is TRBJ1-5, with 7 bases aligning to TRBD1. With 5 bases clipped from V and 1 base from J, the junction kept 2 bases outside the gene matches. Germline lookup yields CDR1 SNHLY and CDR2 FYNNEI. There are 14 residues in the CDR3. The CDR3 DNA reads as TGTGCCAGCAGTTCGACAGGGAGCAATCAGCCCCAGCATTTT. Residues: CASSSTGSNQPQHF.

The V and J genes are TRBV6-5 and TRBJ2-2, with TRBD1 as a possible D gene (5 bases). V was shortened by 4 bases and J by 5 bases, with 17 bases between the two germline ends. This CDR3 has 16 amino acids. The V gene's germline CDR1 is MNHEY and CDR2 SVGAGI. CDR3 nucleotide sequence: TGTGCCAGCAGTTCCCCTGCAGGGCGCCGGACCGGGGAGCTGTTTTTT. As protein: CASSSPAGRRTGELFF.

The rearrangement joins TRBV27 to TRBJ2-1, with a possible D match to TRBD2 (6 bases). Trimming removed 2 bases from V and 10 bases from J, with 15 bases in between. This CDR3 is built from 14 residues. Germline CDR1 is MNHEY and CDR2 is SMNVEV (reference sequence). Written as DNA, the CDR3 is TGTGCCAGCAGTTTAGGTGCGGGGTGGTACGAGCAGTTCTTC. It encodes CASSLGAGWYEQFF.

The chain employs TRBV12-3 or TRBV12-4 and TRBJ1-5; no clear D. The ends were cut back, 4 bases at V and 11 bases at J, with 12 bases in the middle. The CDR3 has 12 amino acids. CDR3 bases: TGTGCCAGCAGTTCGGGAGGTTTGACCCAGCATTTT. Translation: CASSSGGLTQHF.

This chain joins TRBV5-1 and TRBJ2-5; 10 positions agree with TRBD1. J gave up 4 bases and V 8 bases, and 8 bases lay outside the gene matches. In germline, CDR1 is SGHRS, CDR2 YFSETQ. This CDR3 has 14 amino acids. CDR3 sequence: CASKPGQGTETQYF. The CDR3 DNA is TGCGCCAGTAAGCCGGGACAGGGGACAGAGACCCAGTACTTC.

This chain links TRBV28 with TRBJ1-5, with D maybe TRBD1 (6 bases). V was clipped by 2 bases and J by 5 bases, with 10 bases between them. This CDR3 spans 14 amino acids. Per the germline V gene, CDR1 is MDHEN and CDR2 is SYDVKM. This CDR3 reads CASSLTGRDQPQHF. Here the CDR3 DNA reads TGTGCCAGCAGTTTAACAGGGCGCGATCAGCCCCAGCATTTT. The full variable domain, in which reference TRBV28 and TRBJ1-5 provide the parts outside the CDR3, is DVKVTQSSRYLVKRTGEKVFLECVQDMDHENMFWYRQDPGLGLRLIYFSYDVKMKEKGDIPEGYSVSREKKERFSLILESASTNQTSMYLCASSLTGRDQPQHFGDGTRLSIL.

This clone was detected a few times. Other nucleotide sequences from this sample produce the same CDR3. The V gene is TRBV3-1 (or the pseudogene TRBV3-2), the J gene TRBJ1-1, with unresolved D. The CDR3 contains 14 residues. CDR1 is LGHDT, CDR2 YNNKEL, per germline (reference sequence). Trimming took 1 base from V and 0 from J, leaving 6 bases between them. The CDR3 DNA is TGTGCCAGCAGCCAAGTCGGGGTGAACACTGAAGCTTTCTTT. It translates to CASSQVGVNTEAFF.

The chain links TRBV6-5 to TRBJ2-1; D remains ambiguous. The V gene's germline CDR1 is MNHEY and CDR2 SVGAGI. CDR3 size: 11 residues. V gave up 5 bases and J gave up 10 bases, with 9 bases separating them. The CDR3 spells CASSHTYEQFF. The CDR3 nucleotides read TGTGCCAGCAGTCATACATACGAGCAGTTCTTC.

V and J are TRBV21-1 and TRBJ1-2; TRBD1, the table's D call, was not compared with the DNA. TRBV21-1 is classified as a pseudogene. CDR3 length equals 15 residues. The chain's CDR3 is CASSKGRDNNYGYTF. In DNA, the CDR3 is TGTGCCAGCAGCAAAGGCAGGGACAATAACTATGGCTACACCTTC.

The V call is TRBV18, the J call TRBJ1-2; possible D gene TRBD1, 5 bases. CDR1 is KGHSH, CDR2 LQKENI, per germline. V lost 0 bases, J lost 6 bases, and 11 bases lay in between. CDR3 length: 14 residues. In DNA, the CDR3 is TGTGCCAGCTCACCACCCCCGGCAGGGCATGGCTACACCTTC. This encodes CASSPPPAGHGYTF.

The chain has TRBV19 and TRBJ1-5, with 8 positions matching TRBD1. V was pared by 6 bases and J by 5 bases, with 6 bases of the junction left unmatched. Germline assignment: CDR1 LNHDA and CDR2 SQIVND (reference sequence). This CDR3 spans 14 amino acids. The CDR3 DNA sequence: TGTGCCAGTAGCCCGCACAGGGGGGATCAGCCCCAGCATTTT. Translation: CASSPHRGDQPQHF.

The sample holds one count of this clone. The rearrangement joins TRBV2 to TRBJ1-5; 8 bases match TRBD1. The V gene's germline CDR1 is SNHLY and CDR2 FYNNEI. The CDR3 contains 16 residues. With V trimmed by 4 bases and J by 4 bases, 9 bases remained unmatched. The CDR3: CASSGARTGKNQPQHF. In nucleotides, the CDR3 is TGTGCCAGCAGTGGGGCTCGGACAGGGAAAAATCAGCCCCAGCATTTT.

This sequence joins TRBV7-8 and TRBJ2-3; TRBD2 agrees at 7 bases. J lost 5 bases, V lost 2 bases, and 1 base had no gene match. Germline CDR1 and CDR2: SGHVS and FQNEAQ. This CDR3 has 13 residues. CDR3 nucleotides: TGTGCCAGCAGCTTACTAGCGGTAGATACGCAGTATTTT. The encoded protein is CASSLLAVDTQYF.

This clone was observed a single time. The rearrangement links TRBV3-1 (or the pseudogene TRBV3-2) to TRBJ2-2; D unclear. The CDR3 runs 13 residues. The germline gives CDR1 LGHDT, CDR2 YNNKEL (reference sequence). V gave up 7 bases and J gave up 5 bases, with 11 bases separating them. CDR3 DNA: TGTGCCAGCACCCCCCCCGGGACCGGGGAGCTGTTTTTT. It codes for CASTPPGTGELFF.

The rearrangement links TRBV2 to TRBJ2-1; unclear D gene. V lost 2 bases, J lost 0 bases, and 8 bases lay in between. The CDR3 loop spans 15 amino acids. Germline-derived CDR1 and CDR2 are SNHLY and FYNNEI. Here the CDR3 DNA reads TGTGCCAGCAGTGAACTGTTTAGCTCCTACAATGAGCAGTTCTTC. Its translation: CASSELFSSYNEQFF. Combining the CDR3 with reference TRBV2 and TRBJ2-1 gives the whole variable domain EPEVTQTPSHQVTQMGQEVILRCVPISNHLYFYWYRQILGQKVEFLVSFYNNEISEKSEIFDDQFSVERPDGSNFTLKIRSTKLEDSAMYFCASSELFSSYNEQFFGPGTRLTVL.

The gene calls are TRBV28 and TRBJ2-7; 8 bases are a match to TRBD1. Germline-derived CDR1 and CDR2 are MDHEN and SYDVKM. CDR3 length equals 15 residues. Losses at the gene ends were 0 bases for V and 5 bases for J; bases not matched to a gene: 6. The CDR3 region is CASSLWDREIHEQYF. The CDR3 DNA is TGTGCCAGCAGTTTATGGGACAGGGAAATTCACGAGCAGTACTTC.

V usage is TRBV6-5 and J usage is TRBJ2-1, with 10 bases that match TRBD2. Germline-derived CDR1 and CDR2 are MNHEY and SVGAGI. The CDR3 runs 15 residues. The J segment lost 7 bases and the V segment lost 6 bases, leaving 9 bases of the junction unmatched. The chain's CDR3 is CASSPHSGGANEQFF. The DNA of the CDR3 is TGTGCCAGCAGCCCCCACAGCGGGGGGGCAAATGAGCAGTTCTTC.

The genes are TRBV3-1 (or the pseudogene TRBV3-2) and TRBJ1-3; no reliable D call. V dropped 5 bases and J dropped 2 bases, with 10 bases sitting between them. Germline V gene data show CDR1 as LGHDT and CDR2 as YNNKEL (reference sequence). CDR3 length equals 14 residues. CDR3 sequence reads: CASSGGQTGNTIYF. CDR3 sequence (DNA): TGTGCCAGCAGCGGTGGGCAAACTGGAAACACCATATATTTT.

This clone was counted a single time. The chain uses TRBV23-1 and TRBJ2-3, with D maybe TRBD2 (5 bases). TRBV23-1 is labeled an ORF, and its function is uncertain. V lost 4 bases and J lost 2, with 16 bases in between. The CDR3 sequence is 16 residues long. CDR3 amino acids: CASSLRGPMTTDTQYF. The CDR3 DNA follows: TGCGCCAGCAGTCTCCGAGGGCCGATGACCACAGATACGCAGTATTTT.

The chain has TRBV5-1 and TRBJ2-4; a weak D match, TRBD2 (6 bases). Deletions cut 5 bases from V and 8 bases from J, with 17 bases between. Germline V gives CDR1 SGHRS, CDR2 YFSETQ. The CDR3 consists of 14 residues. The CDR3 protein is CASSSSGTRDIQYF. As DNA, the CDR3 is TGCGCCAGCAGTTCTTCCGGGACTCGGGACATTCAGTACTTC.

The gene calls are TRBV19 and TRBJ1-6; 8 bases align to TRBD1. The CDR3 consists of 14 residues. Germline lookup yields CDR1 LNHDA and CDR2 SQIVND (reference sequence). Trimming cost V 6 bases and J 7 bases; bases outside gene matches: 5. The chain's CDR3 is CASRGQGSNSPLHF. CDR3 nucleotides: TGTGCCAGTAGAGGACAGGGTTCGAATTCACCCCTCCACTTT.